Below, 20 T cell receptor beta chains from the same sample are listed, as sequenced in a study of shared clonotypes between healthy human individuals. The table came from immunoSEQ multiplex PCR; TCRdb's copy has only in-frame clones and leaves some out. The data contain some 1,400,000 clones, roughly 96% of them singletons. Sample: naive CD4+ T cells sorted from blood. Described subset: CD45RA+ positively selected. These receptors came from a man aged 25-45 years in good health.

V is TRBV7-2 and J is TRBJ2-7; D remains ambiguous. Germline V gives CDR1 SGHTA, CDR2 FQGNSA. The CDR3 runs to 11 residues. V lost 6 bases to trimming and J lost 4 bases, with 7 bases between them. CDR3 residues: CASRVGYEQYF. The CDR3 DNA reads TGTGCCAGCAGGGTAGGGTACGAGCAGTACTTC. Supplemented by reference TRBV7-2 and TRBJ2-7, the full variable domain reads GAGVSQSPSNKVTEKGKDVELRCDPISGHTALYWYRQSLGQGLEFLIYFQGNSAPDKSGLPSDRFSAERTGGSVSTLTIQRTQQEDSAVYLCASRVGYEQYFGPGTRLTVT.

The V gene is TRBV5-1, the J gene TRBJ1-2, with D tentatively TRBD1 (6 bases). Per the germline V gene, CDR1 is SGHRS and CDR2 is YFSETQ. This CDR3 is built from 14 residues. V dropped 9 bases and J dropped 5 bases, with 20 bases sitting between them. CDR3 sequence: CATSKGGEGYGYTF. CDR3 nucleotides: TGCGCCACCAGTAAGGGGGGCGAAGGGTATGGCTACACCTTC.

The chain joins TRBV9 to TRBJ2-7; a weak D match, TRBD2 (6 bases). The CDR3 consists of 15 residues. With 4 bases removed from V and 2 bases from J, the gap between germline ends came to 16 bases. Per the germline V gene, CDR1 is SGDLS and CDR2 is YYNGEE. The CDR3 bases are TGTGCCAGCAGCTCCAGCGGAGGGCCCCCCTACGAGCAGTACTTC. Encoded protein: CASSSSGGPPYEQYF.

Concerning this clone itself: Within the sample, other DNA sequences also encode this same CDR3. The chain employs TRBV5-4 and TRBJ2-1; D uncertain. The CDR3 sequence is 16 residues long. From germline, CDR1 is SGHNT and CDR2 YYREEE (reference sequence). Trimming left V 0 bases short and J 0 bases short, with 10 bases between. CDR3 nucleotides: TGTGCCAGCAGCTTGGCCCCGGAAAGCTCCTACAATGAGCAGTTCTTC. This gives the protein CASSLAPESSYNEQFF.

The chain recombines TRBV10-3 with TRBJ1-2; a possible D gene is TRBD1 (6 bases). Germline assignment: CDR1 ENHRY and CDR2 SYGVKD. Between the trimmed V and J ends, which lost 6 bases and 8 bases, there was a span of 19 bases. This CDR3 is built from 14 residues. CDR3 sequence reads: CAIRLDGGREGYTF. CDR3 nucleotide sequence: TGTGCCATCAGGCTCGATGGGGGCAGGGAAGGCTACACCTTC.

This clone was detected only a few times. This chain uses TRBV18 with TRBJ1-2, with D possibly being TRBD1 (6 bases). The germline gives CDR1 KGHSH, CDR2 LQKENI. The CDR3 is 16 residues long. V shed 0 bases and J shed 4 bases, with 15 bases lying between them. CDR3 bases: TGTGCCAGCTCACCACCGGTGGGGGCGCAGGGCTATGGCTACACCTTC. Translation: CASSPPVGAQGYGYTF. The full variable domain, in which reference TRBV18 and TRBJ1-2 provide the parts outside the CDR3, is NAGVMQNPRHLVRRRGQEARLRCSPMKGHSHVYWYRQLPEEGLKFMVYLQKENIIDESGMPKERFSAEFPKEGPSILRIQQVVRGDSAAYFCASSPPVGAQGYGYTFGSGTRLTVV.

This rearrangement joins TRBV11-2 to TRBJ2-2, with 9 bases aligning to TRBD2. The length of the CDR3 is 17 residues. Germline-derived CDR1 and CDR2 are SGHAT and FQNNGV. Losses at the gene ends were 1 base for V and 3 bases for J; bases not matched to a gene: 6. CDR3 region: CASSLVTSGRYTGELFF. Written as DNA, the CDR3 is TGTGCCAGCAGCTTAGTGACGAGCGGGAGGTACACCGGGGAGCTGTTTTTT.

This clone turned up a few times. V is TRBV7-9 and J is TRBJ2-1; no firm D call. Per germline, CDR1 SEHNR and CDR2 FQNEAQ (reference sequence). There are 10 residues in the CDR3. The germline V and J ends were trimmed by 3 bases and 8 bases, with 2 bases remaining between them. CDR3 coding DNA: TGTGCCAGCAGCTTTGATGAGCAGTTCTTC. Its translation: CASSFDEQFF.

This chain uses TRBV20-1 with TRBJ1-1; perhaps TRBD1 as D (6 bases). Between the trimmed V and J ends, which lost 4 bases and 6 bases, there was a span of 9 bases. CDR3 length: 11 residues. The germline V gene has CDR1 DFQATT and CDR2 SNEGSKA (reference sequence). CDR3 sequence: CSATRGPEAFF. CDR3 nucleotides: TGCAGTGCTACTCGGGGGCCTGAAGCTTTCTTT.

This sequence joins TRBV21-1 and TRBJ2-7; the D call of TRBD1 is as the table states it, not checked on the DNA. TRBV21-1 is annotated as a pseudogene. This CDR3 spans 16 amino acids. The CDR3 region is CASSLPGTGVSYEQYF. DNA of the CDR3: TGTGCCAGCAGCTTACCCGGGACAGGCGTTTCCTACGAGCAGTACTTC.

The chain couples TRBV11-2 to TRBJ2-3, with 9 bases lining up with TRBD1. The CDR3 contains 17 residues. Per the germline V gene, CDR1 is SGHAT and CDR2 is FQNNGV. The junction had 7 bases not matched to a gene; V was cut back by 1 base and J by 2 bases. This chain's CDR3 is CASSLVVWTGDTDTQYF. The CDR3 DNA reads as TGTGCCAGCAGCTTAGTTGTCTGGACAGGGGACACAGATACGCAGTATTTT.

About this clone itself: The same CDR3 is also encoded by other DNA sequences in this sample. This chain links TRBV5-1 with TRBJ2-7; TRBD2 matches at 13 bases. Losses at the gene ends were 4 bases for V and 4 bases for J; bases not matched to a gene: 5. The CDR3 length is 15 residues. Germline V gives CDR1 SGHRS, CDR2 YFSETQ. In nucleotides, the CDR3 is TGCGCCAGCAGCCTTGGACTAGCGGGAGTGTACGAGCAGTACTTC. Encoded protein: CASSLGLAGVYEQYF.

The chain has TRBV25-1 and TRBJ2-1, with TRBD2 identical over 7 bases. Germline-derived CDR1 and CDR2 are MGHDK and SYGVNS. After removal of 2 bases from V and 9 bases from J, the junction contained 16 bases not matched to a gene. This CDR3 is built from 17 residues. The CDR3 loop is CASSETPGGGGVGEQFF. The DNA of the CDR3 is TGTGCCAGCAGTGAAACCCCTGGGGGGGGAGGCGTAGGTGAGCAGTTCTTC.

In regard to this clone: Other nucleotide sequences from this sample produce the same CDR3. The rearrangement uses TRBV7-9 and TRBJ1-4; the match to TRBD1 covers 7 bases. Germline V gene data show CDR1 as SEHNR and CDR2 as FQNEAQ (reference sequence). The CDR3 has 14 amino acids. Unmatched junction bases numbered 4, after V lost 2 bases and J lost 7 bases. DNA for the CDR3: TGTGCCAGCAGCTTACGAGGGGGCGGTGAAAAACTGTTTTTT. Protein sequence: CASSLRGGGEKLFF. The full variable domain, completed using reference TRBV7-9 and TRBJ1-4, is DTGVSQNPRHKITKRGQNVTFRCDPISEHNRLYWYRQTLGQGPEFLTYFQNEAQLEKSRLLSDRFSAERPKGSFSTLEIQRTEQGDSAMYLCASSLRGGGEKLFFGSGTQLSVL.

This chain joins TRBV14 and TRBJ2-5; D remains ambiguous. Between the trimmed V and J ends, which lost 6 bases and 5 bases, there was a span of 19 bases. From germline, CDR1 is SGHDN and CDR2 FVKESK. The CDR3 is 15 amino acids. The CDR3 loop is CASSQRRNAWETQYF. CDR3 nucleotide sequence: TGTGCCAGCAGTCAACGGCGTAACGCCTGGGAGACCCAGTACTTC.

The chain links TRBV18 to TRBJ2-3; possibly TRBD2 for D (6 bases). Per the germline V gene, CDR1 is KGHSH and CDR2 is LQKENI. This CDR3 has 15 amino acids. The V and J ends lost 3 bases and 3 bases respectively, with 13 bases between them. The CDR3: CASSPRRVGTDTQYF. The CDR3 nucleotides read TGTGCCAGCTCACCTCGGAGGGTCGGGACAGATACGCAGTATTTT.

The CDR3: CASSKGPTTGQGPQETQYF. CDR3 bases: TGCGCCAGCAGCAAGGGGCCAACCACGGGACAGGGTCCCCAAGAGACCCAGTACTTC. The V and J genes are TRBV5-1 and TRBJ2-5, with 9 nucleotides matching TRBD1. CDR1 and CDR2 (germline): SGHRS, YFSETQ. V dropped 4 bases and J dropped 1; count of bases not matched to a gene: 17. The CDR3 has 19 residues. Based on the CDR3 plus reference TRBV5-1 and TRBJ2-5, the full variable domain is KAGVTQTPRYLIKTRGQQVTLSCSPISGHRSVSWYQQTPGQGLQFLFEYFSETQRNKGNFPGRFSGRQFSNSRSEMNVSTLELGDSALYLCASSKGPTTGQGPQETQYFGPGTRLLVL.

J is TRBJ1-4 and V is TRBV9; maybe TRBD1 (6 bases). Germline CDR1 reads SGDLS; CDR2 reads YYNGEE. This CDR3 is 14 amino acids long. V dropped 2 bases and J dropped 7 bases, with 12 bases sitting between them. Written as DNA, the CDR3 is TGTGCCAGCAGCGTTATGGGGGCAGGTGAAAAACTGTTTTTT. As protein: CASSVMGAGEKLFF.

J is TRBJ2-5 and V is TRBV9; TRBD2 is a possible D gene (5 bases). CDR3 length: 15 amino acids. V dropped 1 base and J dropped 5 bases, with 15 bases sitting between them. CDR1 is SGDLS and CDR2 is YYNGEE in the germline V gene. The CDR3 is CASSVLATSAETQYF. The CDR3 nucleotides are TGTGCCAGCAGCGTATTAGCGACAAGCGCTGAGACCCAGTACTTC.

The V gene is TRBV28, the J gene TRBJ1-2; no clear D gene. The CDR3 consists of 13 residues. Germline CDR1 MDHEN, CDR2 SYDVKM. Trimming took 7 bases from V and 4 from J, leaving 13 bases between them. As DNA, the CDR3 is TGTGCCAGCACCGGGCCAAGGCGCTATGGCTACACCTTC. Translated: CASTGPRRYGYTF.